These 6 T cell receptor beta chains came from one sample sequenced in a study of blood T cell repertoires in COVID-19. This table comes from immunoSEQ multiplex PCR, and its TCRdb copy is limited to in-frame clones, with some not included. In the table there are over 200,000 clones, approximately 84% of which are singletons. The material sequenced was PBMCs or T cells enriched from blood (not recorded which). The receptors shown here come from a man aged 40-55 years who had recovered from COVID-19.

In its sample, this clone was seen a few times. The rearrangement uses TRBV10-3 and TRBJ1-6; 9 bases align to TRBD1. V dropped 6 bases and J dropped 9; count of bases not matched to a gene: 3. This CDR3 has 13 amino acids. The germline CDR1 and CDR2 sequences are ENHRY and SYGVKD. The CDR3 nucleotides are TGTGCCATCAGGGGACAGGGCCCTTCACCCCTCCACTTT. Translating gives CAIRGQGPSPLHF.

V usage is TRBV21-1 and J usage is TRBJ2-2; the listed D gene, TRBD2, was not tested against the DNA. TRBV21-1 is an annotated pseudogene. CDR3 size: 20 residues. The CDR3 sequence is CASSGGGEKATRGDTGELFF. Written as DNA, the CDR3 is TGTGCCAGCAGCGGTGGGGGAGAAAAAGCTACGCGGGGAGACACCGGGGAGCTGTTTTTT.

This chain connects TRBV3-1 (or the pseudogene TRBV3-2) to TRBJ1-3, with TRBD1 matching over 7 bases. Germline assignment: CDR1 LGHDT and CDR2 YNNKEL (reference sequence). CDR3 size: 16 residues. With V trimmed by 1 base and J by 2 bases, 5 bases remained unmatched. The CDR3 nucleotides are TGTGCCAGCAGCCAAGCCGCCGGGACAGCTGGAAACACCATATATTTT. Translation: CASSQAAGTAGNTIYF.

The V gene is TRBV4-2, the J gene TRBJ2-3; possible D gene TRBD2, 6 bases. The CDR3 loop spans 17 amino acids. V lost 4 bases to trimming and J lost 2 bases, with 19 bases between them. Per the germline V gene, CDR1 is LGHNA and CDR2 is YNFKEQ. This chain's CDR3 is CASSRSTEGPNTDTQYF. As DNA, the CDR3 is TGTGCCAGCAGCCGATCGACGGAGGGCCCAAACACAGATACGCAGTATTTT.

The chain is built from TRBV30 and TRBJ2-7; 7 nucleotides align to TRBD1. Germline CDR1 GTSNPN, CDR2 SVGIG (reference sequence). V lost 5 bases to trimming and J lost 8 bases; unmatched junction nucleotides: 9. The CDR3 loop spans 12 amino acids. The CDR3 DNA sequence: TGTGCCTGGGCGCTCGGGACAGTCAAGCAGTACTTC. It encodes CAWALGTVKQYF.

In regard to this clone: Other DNA sequences in the sample encode the same CDR3. This chain joins TRBV28 and TRBJ1-1; D remains unclear. This CDR3 has 12 residues. Germline V lookup: CDR1 MDHEN, CDR2 SYDVKM. The ends were cut back, 1 base at V and 7 bases at J, with 7 bases in the middle. CDR3 amino acids: CASSLLGGEAFF. As DNA, the CDR3 is TGTGCCAGCAGTTTATTGGGAGGTGAAGCTTTCTTT.